This record covers a single T cell receptor (beta chain). Its antigen remains unknown. The sample belongs to a study of vaccination and CD4 T cells after COVID-19. As to treatment: roughly 10-day PBMC culture with coronavirus spike peptide pools or control peptides (ViraFEST assay). Cell culture was performed with under 2.5 million PBMCs per well in the presence of 9 to 10 IU/ml IL-2 and 10 ug/ml peptide pools. An Oncomine TCR Beta short-read assay was used to sequence the DNA from cultured CD4+ T cells. TCRdb itself ran the PCR reads through MiXCR, one entry per CDR3 protein. The data contain approximately 20,000 distinct CDR3 sequences, 47% of them singletons. The CDR3 is 14 residues long. CDR1 and CDR2 (germline): WSHSY, SAAADI. V lost 2 bases, J lost 2 bases, and 4 bases lay in between.

The sequence was obtained from a human donor who had recovered from COVID-19. The chain combines TRBV10-2 with TRBJ2-6; D unresolved. This sample comprised CD4+ T cells from blood, cultured in vitro, obtained before SARS-CoV-2 vaccination. CDR3 in amino acids: CASSEGAGANVLTF. CDR3 coding DNA: TGCGCCAGCAGTGAGGGGGCTGGGGCCAACGTCCTGACTTTC.